The T cell receptor (beta chain) described here comes from a study of shared clonotypes between healthy human individuals. The material for each subset, its genomic DNA, was split evenly across several immunoSEQ plates. Per the study methods: Filtering of immunoSEQ junctional sequences could not match full-length read filtering. The table came from immunoSEQ multiplex PCR; TCRdb's copy has only in-frame clones and leaves some out. Clone size and V and J calls were adopted from that table, with D and trimming inferred from the DNA. The data hold about 1.5 million clones, with 95% to 99% observed a single time. Points on this clone: This sample includes further DNA sequences coding for the same CDR3.

The specimen sequenced was naive CD4+ T cells sorted from blood. As for subset: CD45RA+ positively selected. This sequence was found in a man aged 25 to 45 in good health.

Here the CDR3 reads CASSVASGETQYF. CDR3 DNA sequence: TGTGCCAGCAGCGTAGCTTCAGGAGAGACCCAGTACTTC. The V gene is TRBV9, the J gene TRBJ2-5; D is uncertain. Trimming pared 0 bases from V and 4 bases from J, leaving 7 bases between. Germline values: CDR1 SGDLS, CDR2 YYNGEE. The CDR3 length is 13 residues.